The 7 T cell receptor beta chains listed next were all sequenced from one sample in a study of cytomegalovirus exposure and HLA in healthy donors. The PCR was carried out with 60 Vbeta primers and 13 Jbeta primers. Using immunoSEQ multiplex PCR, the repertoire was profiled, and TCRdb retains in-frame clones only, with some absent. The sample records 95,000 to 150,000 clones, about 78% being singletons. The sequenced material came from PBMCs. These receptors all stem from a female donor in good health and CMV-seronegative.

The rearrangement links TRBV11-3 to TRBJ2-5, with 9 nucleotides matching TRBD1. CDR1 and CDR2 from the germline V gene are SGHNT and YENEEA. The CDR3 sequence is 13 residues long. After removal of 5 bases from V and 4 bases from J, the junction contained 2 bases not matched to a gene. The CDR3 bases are TGTGCCAGCAGCCGGACAGGGGTAGAGACCCAGTACTTC. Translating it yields CASSRTGVETQYF.

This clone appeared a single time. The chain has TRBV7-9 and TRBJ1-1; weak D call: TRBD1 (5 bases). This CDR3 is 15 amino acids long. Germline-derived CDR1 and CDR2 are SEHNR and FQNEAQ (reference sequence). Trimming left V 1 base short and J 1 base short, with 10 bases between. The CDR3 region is CASSLGWGQNTEAFF. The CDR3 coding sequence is TGTGCCAGCAGCTTAGGGTGGGGCCAGAACACTGAAGCTTTCTTT.

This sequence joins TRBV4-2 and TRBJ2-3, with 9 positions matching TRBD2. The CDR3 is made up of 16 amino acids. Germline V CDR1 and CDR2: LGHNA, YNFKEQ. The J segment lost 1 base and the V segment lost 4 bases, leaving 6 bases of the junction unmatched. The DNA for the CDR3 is TGTGCCAGCAGCCTCGGGACTAGCTCTGGCACAGATACGCAGTATTTT. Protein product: CASSLGTSSGTDTQYF.

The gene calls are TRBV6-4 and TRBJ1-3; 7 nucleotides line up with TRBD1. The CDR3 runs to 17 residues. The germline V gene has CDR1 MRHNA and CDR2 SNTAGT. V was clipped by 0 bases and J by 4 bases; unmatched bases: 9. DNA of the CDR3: TGTGCCAGCAGTGACTCGATTACGGGGACAGAAGGAAACACCATATATTTT. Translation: CASSDSITGTEGNTIYF.

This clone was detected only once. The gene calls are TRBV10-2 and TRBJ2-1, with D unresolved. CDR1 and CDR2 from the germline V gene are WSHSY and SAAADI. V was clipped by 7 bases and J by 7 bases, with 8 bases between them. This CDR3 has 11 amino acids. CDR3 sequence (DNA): TGCGCCAGCACCGAGGCGAATGAGCAGTTCTTC. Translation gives CASTEANEQFF.

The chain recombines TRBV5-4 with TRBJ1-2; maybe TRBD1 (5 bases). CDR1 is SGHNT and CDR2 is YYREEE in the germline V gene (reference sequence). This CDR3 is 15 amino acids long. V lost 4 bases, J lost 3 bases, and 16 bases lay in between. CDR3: CASSPGLGGDYGYTF. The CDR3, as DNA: TGTGCCAGCAGCCCTGGCTTGGGGGGGGACTATGGCTACACCTTC.

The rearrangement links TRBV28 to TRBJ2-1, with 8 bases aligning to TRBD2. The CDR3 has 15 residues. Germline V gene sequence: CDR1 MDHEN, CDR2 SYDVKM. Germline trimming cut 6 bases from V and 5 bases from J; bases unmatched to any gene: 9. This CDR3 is CASRGGRGLDNEQFF. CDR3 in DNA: TGTGCCAGCAGGGGGGGACGGGGACTAGACAATGAGCAGTTCTTC.